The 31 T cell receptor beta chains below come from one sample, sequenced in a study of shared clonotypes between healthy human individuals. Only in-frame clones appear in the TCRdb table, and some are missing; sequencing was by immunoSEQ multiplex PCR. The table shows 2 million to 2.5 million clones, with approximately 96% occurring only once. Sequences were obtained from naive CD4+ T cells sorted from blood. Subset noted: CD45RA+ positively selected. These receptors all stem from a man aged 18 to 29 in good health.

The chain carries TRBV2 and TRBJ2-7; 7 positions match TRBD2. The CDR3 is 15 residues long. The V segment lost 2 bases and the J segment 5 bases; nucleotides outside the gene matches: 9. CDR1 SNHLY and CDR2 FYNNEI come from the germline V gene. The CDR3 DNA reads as TGTGCCAGCAGTGAAACACGTGGGAGGGCCGACGAGCAGTACTTC. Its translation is CASSETRGRADEQYF.

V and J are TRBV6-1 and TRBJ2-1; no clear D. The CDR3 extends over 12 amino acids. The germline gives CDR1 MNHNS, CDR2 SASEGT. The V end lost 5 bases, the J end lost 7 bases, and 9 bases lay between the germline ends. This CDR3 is CASSFLVNEQFF. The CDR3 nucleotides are TGTGCCAGCAGTTTCTTGGTTAATGAGCAGTTCTTC.

The CDR3 coding sequence is TGTGCCAGCAGAGGGACAGGGACAACTAATGAAAAACTGTTTTTT. Protein: CASRGTGTTNEKLFF. V usage is TRBV28 and J usage is TRBJ1-4; 9 bases are a match to TRBD1. Germline V gives CDR1 MDHEN, CDR2 SYDVKM. This CDR3 contains 15 residues. The V gene end was trimmed by 6 bases and the J gene end by 0 bases; junction bases not matched to a gene: 2.

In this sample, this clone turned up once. CDR3 protein: CASSLVVGAVYEQYF. Written as DNA, the CDR3 is TGTGCCAGCAGCTTAGTGGTGGGAGCGGTCTACGAGCAGTACTTC. V is TRBV7-2 and J is TRBJ2-7; D is possibly TRBD2 (5 bases). CDR3 size: 15 residues. CDR1 and CDR2 from the germline V gene are SGHTA and FQGNSA. Deletions cut 1 base from V and 3 bases from J, with 13 bases between.

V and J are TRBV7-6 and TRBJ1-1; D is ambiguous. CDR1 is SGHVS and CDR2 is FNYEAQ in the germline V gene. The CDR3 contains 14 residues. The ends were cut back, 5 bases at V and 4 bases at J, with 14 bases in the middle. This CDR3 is CASSAYTSGTEAFF. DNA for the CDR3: TGTGCCAGCAGCGCCTACACTTCGGGCACTGAAGCTTTCTTT.

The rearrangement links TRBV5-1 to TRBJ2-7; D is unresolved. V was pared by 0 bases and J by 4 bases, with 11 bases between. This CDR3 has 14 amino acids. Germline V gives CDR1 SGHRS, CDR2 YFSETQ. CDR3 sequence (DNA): TGCGCCAGCAGCTTGGGAGGTTTTGCGTACGAGCAGTACTTC. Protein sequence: CASSLGGFAYEQYF.

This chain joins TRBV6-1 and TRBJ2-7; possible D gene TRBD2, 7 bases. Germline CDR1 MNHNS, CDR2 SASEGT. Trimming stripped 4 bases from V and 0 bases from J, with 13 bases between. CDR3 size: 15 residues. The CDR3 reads CASSALGGASYEQYF. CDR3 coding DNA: TGTGCCAGCAGTGCTCTGGGGGGGGCCTCCTACGAGCAGTACTTC.

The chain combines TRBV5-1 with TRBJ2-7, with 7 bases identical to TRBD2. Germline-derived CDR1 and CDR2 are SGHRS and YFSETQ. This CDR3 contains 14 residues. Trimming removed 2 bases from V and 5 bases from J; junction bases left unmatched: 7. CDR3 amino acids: CASSFGGRGDEQYF. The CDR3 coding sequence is TGCGCCAGCAGCTTCGGGGGGAGAGGCGACGAGCAGTACTTC.

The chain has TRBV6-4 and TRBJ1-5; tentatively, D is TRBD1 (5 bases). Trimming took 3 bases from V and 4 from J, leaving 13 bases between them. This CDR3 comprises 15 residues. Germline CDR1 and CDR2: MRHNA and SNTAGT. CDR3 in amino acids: CASSEGYGANQPQHF. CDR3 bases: TGTGCCAGCAGTGAAGGGTATGGGGCTAATCAGCCCCAGCATTTT.

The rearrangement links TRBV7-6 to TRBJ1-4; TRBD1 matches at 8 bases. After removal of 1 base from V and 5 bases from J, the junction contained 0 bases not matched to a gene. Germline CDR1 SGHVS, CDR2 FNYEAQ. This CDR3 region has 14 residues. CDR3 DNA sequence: TGTGCCAGCAGCTTAGGGACAGGGAATGAAAAACTGTTTTTT. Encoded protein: CASSLGTGNEKLFF.

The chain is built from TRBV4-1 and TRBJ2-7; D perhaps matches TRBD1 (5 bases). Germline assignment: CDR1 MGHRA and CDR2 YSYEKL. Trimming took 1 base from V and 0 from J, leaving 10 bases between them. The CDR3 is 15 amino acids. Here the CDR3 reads CASSQGTTNSYEQYF. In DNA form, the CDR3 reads TGCGCCAGCAGCCAAGGGACAACTAACTCCTACGAGCAGTACTTC.

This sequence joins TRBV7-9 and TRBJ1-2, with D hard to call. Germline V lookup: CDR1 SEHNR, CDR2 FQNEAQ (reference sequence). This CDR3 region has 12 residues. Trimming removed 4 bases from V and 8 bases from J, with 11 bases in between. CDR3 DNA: TGTGCCAGCAGCTCCGATTTCGGCGGCTACACCTTC. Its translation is CASSSDFGGYTF.

In DNA form, the CDR3 reads TGTGCCAGCAGCTTTCGGCAGGGCCCGAATGAGCAGTTCTTC. Translation: CASSFRQGPNEQFF. V and J are TRBV11-2 and TRBJ2-1; D possibly corresponds to TRBD1 (5 bases). Germline V lookup: CDR1 SGHAT, CDR2 FQNNGV. V lost 3 bases and J 7 bases, leaving 13 bases between the germline ends. The CDR3 sequence is 14 residues long.

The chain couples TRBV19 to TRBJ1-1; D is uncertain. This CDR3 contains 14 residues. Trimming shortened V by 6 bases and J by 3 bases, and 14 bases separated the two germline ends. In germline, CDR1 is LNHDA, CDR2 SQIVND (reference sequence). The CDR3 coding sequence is TGTGCCAGTAGGTTGACGGGCGGGGACACTGAAGCTTTCTTT. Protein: CASRLTGGDTEAFF.

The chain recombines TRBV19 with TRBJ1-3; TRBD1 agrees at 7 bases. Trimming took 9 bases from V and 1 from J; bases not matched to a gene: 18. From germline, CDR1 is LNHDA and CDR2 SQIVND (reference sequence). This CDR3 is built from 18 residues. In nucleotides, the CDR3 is TGTGCCAGCGCCACCAAGGGACAGCGTAGCTCGTCTGGAAACACCATATATTTT. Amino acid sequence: CASATKGQRSSSGNTIYF.

In nucleotides, the CDR3 is TGTGCCAGCAGCTGGACCGGGGACACCGGGGAGCTGTTTTTT. It encodes CASSWTGDTGELFF. The chain uses TRBV7-2 and TRBJ2-2; D might be TRBD2 (5 bases). The CDR3 is made up of 14 amino acids. V was shortened by 4 bases and J by 3 bases, with 9 bases between the two germline ends. In germline, CDR1 is SGHTA, CDR2 FQGNSA.

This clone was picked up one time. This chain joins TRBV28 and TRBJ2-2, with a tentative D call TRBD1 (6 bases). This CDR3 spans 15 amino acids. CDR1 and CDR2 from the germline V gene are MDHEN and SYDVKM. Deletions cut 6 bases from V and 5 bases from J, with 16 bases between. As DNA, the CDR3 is TGTGCCAGCAGCAGGGGCCAACTCGGGACCGGGGAGCTGTTTTTT. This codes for CASSRGQLGTGELFF. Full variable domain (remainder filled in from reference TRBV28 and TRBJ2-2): DVKVTQSSRYLVKRTGEKVFLECVQDMDHENMFWYRQDPGLGLRLIYFSYDVKMKEKGDIPEGYSVSREKKERFSLILESASTNQTSMYLCASSRGQLGTGELFFGEGSRLTVL.

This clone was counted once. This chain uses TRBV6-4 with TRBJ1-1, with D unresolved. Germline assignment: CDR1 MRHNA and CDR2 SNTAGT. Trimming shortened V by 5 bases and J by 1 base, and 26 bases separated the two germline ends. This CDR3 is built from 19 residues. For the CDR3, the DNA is TGTGCCAGCAGTAAAAACCCTGAGGGATTTTCCGAGGGGAACACTGAAGCTTTCTTT. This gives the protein CASSKNPEGFSEGNTEAFF.

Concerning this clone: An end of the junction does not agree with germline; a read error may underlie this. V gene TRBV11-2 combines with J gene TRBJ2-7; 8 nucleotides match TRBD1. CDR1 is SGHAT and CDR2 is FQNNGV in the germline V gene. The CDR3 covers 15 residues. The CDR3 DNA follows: TGTGCCAGCAGATTAGGCGGGACAGGTTCCTACGAGCAGTACTTC. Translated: CASRLGGTGSYEQYF.

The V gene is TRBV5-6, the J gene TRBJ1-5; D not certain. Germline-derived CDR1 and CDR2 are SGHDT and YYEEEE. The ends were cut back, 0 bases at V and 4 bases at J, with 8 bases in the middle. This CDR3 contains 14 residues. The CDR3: CASSLAGVNQPQHF. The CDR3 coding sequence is TGTGCCAGCAGCTTGGCCGGGGTGAATCAGCCCCAGCATTTT. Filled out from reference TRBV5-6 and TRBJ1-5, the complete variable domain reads DAGVTQSPTHLIKTRGQQVTLRCSPKSGHDTVSWYQQALGQGPQFIFQYYEEEERQRGNFPDRFSGHQFPNYSSELNVNALLLGDSALYLCASSLAGVNQPQHFGDGTRLSIL.

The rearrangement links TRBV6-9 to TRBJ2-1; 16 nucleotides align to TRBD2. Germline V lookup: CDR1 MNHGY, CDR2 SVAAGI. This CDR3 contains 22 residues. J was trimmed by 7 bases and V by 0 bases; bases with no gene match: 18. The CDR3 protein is CASSYSEFESGLAGGPGNEQFF. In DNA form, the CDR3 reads TGTGCCAGCAGTTATTCAGAATTCGAGTCGGGACTAGCGGGAGGGCCAGGAAATGAGCAGTTCTTC.

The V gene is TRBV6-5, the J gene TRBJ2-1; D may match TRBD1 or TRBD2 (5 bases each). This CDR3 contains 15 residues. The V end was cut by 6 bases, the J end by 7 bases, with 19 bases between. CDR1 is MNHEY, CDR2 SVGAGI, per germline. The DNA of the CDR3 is TGTGCCAGCAGAGATCCGGGACGGAGAGAAAATGAGCAGTTCTTC. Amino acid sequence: CASRDPGRRENEQFF.

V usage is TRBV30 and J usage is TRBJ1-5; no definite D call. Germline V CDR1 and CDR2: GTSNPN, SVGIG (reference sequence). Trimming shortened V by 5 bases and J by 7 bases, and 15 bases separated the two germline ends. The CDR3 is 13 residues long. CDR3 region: CAWASSLGQPQHF. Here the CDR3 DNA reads TGTGCCTGGGCCTCTAGCCTTGGACAGCCCCAGCATTTT.

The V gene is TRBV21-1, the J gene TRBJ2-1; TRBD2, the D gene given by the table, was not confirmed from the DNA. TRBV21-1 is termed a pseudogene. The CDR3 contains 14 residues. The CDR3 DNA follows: TGTGCCAGCAGCATCTGCGGTTTCTACAATGAGCAGTTCTTC. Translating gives CASSICGFYNEQFF.

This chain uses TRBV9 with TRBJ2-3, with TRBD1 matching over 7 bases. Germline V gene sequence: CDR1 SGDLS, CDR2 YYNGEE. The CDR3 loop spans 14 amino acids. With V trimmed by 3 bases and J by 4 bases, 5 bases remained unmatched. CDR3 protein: CASSARQGSDTQYF. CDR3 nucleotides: TGTGCCAGCAGCGCCAGACAGGGCTCAGATACGCAGTATTTT.

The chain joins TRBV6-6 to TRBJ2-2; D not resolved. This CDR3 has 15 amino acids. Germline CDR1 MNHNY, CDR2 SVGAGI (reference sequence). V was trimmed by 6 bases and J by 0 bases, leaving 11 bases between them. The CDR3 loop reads CASRQQLANTGELFF. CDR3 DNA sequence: TGTGCCAGCAGACAACAGTTAGCGAACACCGGGGAGCTGTTTTTT.

CDR3 sequence (DNA): TGCGCCAGCAGGCAAGGGTGGGGAGGCTATGGCTACACCTTC. The encoded protein is CASRQGWGGYGYTF. The chain is built from TRBV5-1 and TRBJ1-2; D not certain. With 5 bases removed from V and 4 bases from J, the gap between germline ends came to 15 bases. Germline V gene sequence: CDR1 SGHRS, CDR2 YFSETQ. The CDR3 consists of 14 residues.

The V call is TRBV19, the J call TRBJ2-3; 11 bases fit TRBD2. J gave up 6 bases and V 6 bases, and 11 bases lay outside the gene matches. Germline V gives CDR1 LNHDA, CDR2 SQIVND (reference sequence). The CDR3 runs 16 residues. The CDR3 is CASRRTSGGLMDTQYF. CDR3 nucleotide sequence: TGTGCCAGTAGACGAACTAGCGGGGGCCTGATGGATACGCAGTATTTT.

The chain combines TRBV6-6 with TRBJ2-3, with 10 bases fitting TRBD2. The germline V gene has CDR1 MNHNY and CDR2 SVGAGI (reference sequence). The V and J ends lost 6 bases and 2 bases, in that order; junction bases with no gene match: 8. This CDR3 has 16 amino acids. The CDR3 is CASRPLAGAPTDTQYF. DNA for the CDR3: TGTGCCAGCAGACCGCTAGCGGGAGCCCCCACAGATACGCAGTATTTT.

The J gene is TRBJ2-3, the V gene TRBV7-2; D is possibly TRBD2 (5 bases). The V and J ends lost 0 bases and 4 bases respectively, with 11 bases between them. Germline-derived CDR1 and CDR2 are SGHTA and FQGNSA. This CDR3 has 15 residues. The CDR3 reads CASSLARLAPDTQYF. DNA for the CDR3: TGTGCCAGCAGCTTAGCGAGGCTAGCTCCAGATACGCAGTATTTT.

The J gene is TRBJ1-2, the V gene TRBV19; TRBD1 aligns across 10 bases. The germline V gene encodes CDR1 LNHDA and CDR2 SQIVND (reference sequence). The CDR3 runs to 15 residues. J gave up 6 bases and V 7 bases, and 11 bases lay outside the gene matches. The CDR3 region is CASTTQGQGIHGYTF. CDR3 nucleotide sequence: TGTGCCAGTACCACCCAGGGACAGGGGATCCATGGCTACACCTTC.